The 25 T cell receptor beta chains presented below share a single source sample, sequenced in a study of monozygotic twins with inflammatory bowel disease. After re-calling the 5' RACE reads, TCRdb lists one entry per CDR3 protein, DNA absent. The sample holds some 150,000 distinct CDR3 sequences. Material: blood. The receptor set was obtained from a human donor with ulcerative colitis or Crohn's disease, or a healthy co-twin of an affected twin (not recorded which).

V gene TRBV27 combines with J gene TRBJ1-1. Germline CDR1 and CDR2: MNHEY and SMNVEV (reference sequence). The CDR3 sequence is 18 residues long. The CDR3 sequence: CASSLSFAATGPNTEAFF.

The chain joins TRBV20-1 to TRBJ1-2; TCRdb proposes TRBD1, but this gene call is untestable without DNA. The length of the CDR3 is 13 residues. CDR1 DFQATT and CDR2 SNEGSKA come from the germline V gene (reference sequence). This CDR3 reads CSARASGVYGYTF.

CDR3 sequence reads: CASSSGLLEQYF. The chain joins TRBV5-1 to TRBJ2-7. This CDR3 region has 12 residues. Per germline, CDR1 SGHRS and CDR2 YFSETQ.

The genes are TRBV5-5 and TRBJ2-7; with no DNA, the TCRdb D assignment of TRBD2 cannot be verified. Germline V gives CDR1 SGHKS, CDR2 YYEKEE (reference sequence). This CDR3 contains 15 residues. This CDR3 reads CASSLVSGQSYEQYF.

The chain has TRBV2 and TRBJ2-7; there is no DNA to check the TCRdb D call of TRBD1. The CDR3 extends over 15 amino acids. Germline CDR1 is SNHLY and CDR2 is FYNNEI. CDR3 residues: CASLSRGSVSYEQYF.

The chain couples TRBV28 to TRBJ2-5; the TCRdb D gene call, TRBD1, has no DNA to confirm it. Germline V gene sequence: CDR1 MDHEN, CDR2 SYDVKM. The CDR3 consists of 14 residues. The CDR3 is CASSQVQGMETQYF.

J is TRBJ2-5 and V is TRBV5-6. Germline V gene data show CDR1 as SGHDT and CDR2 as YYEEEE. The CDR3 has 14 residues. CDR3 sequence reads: CASSLAATQETQYF.

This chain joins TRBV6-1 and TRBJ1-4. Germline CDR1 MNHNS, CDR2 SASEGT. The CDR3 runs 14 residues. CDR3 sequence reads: CASSEVDGNEKLFF.

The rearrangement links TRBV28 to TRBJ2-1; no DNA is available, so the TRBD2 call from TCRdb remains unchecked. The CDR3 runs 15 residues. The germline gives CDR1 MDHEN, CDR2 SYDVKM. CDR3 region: CASSLTSGYYNEQFF.

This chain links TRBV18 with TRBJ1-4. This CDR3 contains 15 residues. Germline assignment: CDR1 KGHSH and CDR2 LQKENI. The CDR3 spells CASSPNQALNEGLFF.

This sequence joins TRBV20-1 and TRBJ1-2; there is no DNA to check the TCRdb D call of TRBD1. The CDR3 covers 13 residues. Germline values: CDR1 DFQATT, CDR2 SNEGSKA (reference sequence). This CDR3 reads CSARDDQAGGYTF.

CDR3 loop: CASSVGSLHIPYEQYF. The chain carries TRBV7-9 and TRBJ2-7. CDR3 size: 16 residues. Germline CDR1 and CDR2: SEHNR and FQNEAQ (reference sequence).

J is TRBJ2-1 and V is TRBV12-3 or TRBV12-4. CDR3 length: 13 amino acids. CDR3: CASRTVGYNEQFF.

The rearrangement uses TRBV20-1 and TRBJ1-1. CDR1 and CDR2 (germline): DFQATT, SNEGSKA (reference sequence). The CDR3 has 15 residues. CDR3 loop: CSARDFPGVRTEAFF.

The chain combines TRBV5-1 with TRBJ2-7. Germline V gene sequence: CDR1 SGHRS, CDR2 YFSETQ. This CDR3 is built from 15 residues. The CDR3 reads CASSLGTGAAYEQYF.

The chain's CDR3 is CASSLSRDTQYF. V is TRBV7-9 and J is TRBJ2-3. Germline lookup yields CDR1 SEHNR and CDR2 FQNEAQ (reference sequence). The CDR3 loop spans 12 amino acids.

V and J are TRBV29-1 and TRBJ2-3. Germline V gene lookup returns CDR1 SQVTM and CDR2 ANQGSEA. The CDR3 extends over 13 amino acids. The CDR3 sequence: CSVEPTTTDTQYF.

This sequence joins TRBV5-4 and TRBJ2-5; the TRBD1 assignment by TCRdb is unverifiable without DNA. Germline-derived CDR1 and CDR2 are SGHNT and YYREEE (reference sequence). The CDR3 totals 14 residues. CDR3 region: CASSWGPAPETQYF. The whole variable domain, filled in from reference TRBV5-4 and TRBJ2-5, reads ETGVTQSPTHLIKTRGQQVTLRCSSQSGHNTVSWYQQALGQGPQFIFQYYREEENGRGNFPPRFSGLQFPNYSSELNVNALELDDSALYLCASSWGPAPETQYFGPGTRLLVL.

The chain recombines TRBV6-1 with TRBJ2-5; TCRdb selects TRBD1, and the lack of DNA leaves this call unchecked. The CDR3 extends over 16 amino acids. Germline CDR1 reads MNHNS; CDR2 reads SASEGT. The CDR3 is CASSDPWGVVQETQYF.

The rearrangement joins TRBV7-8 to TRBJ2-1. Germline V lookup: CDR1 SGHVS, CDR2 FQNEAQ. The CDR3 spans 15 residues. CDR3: CASSLARVTYNEQFF.

The CDR3 sequence: CSAGALQETQYF. The V and J genes are TRBV20-1 and TRBJ2-5; TCRdb returns TRBD2, unconfirmable since there is no DNA. The CDR3 loop spans 12 amino acids. Germline values: CDR1 DFQATT, CDR2 SNEGSKA (reference sequence).

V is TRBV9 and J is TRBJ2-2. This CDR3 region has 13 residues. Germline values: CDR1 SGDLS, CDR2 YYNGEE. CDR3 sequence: CASGGTNTGELFF.

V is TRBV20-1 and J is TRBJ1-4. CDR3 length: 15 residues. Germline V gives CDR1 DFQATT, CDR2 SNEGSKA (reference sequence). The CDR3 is CSARGYSSTNEKLFF.

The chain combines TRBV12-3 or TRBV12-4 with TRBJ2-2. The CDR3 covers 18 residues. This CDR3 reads CASSTGRWPLLGTGELFF.

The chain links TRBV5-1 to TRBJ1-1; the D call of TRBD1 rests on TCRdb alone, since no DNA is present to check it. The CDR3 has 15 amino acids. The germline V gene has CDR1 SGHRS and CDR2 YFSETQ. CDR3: CASSLGTGLNTEAFF.